The present T cell receptor (beta chain) was sequenced within a study of cytomegalovirus exposure and HLA in healthy donors. Study-level findings and limits: The study put some 150 TCR beta chains on its list as cytomegalovirus-associated.

Researchers ran the PCR with 60 Vbeta and 13 Jbeta primers. Method: immunoSEQ multiplex PCR; TCRdb's copy keeps in-frame clones and lacks some. The sample consists of under 200,000 clones, 80% to 85% of them appearing once. Regarding this clone: What it binds is unknown.

CDR1 and CDR2 (germline): MNHEY, SVGAGI. CDR3 length: 15 residues. V dropped 3 bases and J dropped 2 bases, with 12 bases sitting between them. The receptor's source is a human donor in good health. The J gene is TRBJ2-3, the V gene TRBV6-5, with D uncertain. The source material was PBMCs. The CDR3 spells CASSYTVKNTDTQYF. As DNA, the CDR3 is TGTGCCAGCAGTTATACAGTGAAGAACACAGATACGCAGTATTTT.